One TCR beta chain is described in this entry. Its target is not known. This sample is drawn from a study of identical twins. All of the donors were Caucasians in good health. Study results and limitations: Modelling underestimated the level of out-of-frame TCR alpha sharing observed in monozygotic twins. Invariant MAIT and iNKT cells could partly confound zero-insertion analyses.

A universal primer site was created by template switching, with the cDNA bearing unique molecular identifiers. TCRdb re-derived calls from the 5' RACE reads in MiXCR, one entry per CDR3 protein. The profile covers about 250,000 distinct CDR3 sequences, with over 12% appearing a single time and 8.8% taken by the ten largest. The sequence derives from a woman younger than 35 in good health. The material sequenced was memory (CD45RO+) T cells sorted from blood.

The CDR3 here is CSARPMRGGTNIQYF. DNA of the CDR3: TGCAGTGCTAGACCTATGAGAGGAGGCACAAACATTCAGTACTTC. The chain couples TRBV20-1 to TRBJ2-4; D may be TRBD2 (5 bases). The V gene's germline CDR1 is DFQATT and CDR2 SNEGSKA (reference sequence). The CDR3 is 15 amino acids. The V and J ends lost 2 bases and 6 bases respectively, with 17 bases between them.